These 27 T cell receptor beta chains were sequenced from one sample in a study of blood T cell repertoires in COVID-19. Repertoires were generated with immunoSEQ multiplex PCR, while TCRdb's copy carries only in-frame clones and drops some. Of approximately 200,000 clones in the sample, approximately 90% are singletons; the top ten hold about 4.5%. Source material: peripheral blood. The receptors come from a man aged 45-65 years with acute or convalescent COVID-19.

The V gene is TRBV7-2, the J gene TRBJ1-2; 7 nucleotides match TRBD1. Germline V gene sequence: CDR1 SGHTA, CDR2 FQGNSA. The CDR3 contains 14 residues. Trimming removed 5 bases from V and 6 bases from J; junction bases left unmatched: 9. The CDR3 loop is CASSTRQGGNGYTF. In nucleotides, the CDR3 is TGTGCCAGCAGCACCCGACAGGGTGGCAATGGCTACACCTTC.

The chain employs TRBV29-1 and TRBJ2-2, with D maybe TRBD1 (5 bases). CDR1 and CDR2 from the germline V gene are SQVTM and ANQGSEA. Trimming left V 6 bases short and J 7 bases short, with 9 bases between. This CDR3 region has 11 residues. The CDR3 region has the DNA TGCAGCGTAGGGGCCGGCGGGGAGCTGTTTTTT. It yields the protein CSVGAGGELFF.

This sequence joins TRBV4-1 and TRBJ1-5; no clear D. Germline values: CDR1 MGHRA, CDR2 YSYEKL. Trimming shortened V by 4 bases and J by 6 bases, and 22 bases separated the two germline ends. The CDR3 is made up of 17 amino acids. CDR3 loop: CASSPGGKSVWGQPQHF. The CDR3 region has the DNA TGCGCCAGCAGCCCAGGAGGGAAGAGTGTGTGGGGTCAGCCCCAGCATTTT.

V gene TRBV5-4 combines with J gene TRBJ2-7, with D hard to call. The CDR3 sequence is 14 residues long. Per the germline V gene, CDR1 is SGHNT and CDR2 is YYREEE (reference sequence). V was cut by 2 bases and J by 3 bases, with 12 bases left in between. CDR3 sequence reads: CASSFGRKDYEQYF. The DNA for the CDR3 is TGTGCCAGCAGCTTTGGCAGGAAGGACTACGAGCAGTACTTC.

The V and J genes are TRBV3-1 (or the pseudogene TRBV3-2) and TRBJ1-3; possible D gene TRBD1, 5 bases. In germline, CDR1 is LGHDT, CDR2 YNNKEL (reference sequence). Trimming left V 4 bases short and J 3 bases short, with 10 bases between. CDR3 length: 14 amino acids. The CDR3 sequence is CASSPWGDGNTIYF. Here the CDR3 DNA reads TGTGCCAGCAGCCCGTGGGGGGATGGAAACACCATATATTTT.

The CDR3 DNA is TGTGCCAGCAGTGCTAGAAACTATGGCTACACCTTC. This codes for CASSARNYGYTF. V usage is TRBV2 and J usage is TRBJ1-2, with D unresolved. The CDR3 contains 12 residues. Trimming removed 4 bases at V and 2 bases at J, with 5 bases between. Germline values: CDR1 SNHLY, CDR2 FYNNEI.

This chain joins TRBV6-5 and TRBJ2-7; a weak D match, TRBD2 (6 bases). Germline-derived CDR1 and CDR2 are MNHEY and SVGAGI. This CDR3 spans 15 amino acids. Trimming took 6 bases from V and 3 from J, leaving 18 bases between them. CDR3 sequence: CASSLRRDVGYEQYF. The CDR3 nucleotides read TGTGCCAGCAGCCTCCGGAGGGATGTAGGCTACGAGCAGTACTTC.

V and J are TRBV4-1 and TRBJ2-5, with 15 bases aligning to TRBD2. V dropped 5 bases and J dropped 9; count of bases not matched to a gene: 13. The CDR3 length is 17 residues. The V gene's germline CDR1 is MGHRA and CDR2 YSYEKL. CDR3 DNA sequence: TGCGCCAGCAGCTCGGGACTAGCGGGGGGCCCCAGGGTTGCCCAGTACTTC. As protein: CASSSGLAGGPRVAQYF.

In this sample, this clone turned up once. V and J are TRBV7-8 and TRBJ1-5; 7 positions agree with TRBD1. V was pared by 4 bases and J by 3 bases, with 6 bases of the junction left unmatched. Germline V lookup: CDR1 SGHVS, CDR2 FQNEAQ. This CDR3 contains 15 residues. The CDR3, as DNA: TGTGCCAGCAGCTCTTGGGACAGTCCCAATCAGCCCCAGCATTTT. It encodes CASSSWDSPNQPQHF.

The chain combines TRBV11-2 with TRBJ1-4; 11 bases agree with TRBD1. Germline V gene data show CDR1 as SGHAT and CDR2 as FQNNGV. The CDR3 consists of 16 residues. V was pared by 4 bases and J by 8 bases, with 9 bases of the junction left unmatched. This CDR3 reads CASSSDRTGGREKLFF. The CDR3 nucleotides are TGTGCCAGCAGCTCGGATAGGACAGGGGGCCGGGAAAAACTGTTTTTT.

This clone has more than one count but fewer than ten. The chain recombines TRBV6-2 or TRBV6-3 with TRBJ1-2; perhaps TRBD1 as D (6 bases). From germline, CDR1 is MNHEY and CDR2 SVGEGT. V lost 0 bases and J 7 bases, leaving 12 bases between the germline ends. The CDR3 consists of 14 residues. The CDR3 protein is CASSYSRGGVGYTF. CDR3 coding DNA: TGTGCCAGCAGTTACTCGAGGGGGGGCGTTGGCTACACCTTC.

The chain links TRBV30 to TRBJ2-3; 7 nucleotides match TRBD1. The CDR3 has 16 residues. V dropped 0 bases and J dropped 2; count of bases not matched to a gene: 8. Germline-derived CDR1 and CDR2 are GTSNPN and SVGIG (reference sequence). CDR3 amino acids: CAWSVRTGTNTDTQYF. The CDR3 nucleotides are TGTGCCTGGAGTGTAAGGACAGGTACTAACACAGATACGCAGTATTTT.

The chain joins TRBV5-6 to TRBJ2-5; 12 bases line up with TRBD1. Germline CDR1 and CDR2: SGHDT and YYEEEE. V shed 1 base, J shed 5 bases, and the junction held 3 bases outside the gene matches. This CDR3 is 15 amino acids long. Here the CDR3 reads CASSLWDRGPETQYF. The CDR3 nucleotides are TGTGCCAGCAGCTTGTGGGACAGGGGGCCTGAGACCCAGTACTTC. Supplemented by reference TRBV5-6 and TRBJ2-5, the full variable domain reads DAGVTQSPTHLIKTRGQQVTLRCSPKSGHDTVSWYQQALGQGPQFIFQYYEEEERQRGNFPDRFSGHQFPNYSSELNVNALLLGDSALYLCASSLWDRGPETQYFGPGTRLLVL.

The sample holds many counts of this clone. The V gene is TRBV4-1, the J gene TRBJ1-2; the match to TRBD1 covers 8 bases. In germline, CDR1 is MGHRA, CDR2 YSYEKL. V lost 6 bases and J lost 2; bases outside the gene matches: 8. The CDR3 covers 15 residues. In DNA form, the CDR3 reads TGCGCCAGCAGACTCAATACAGGGGGGAACTATGGCTACACCTTC. Translation gives CASRLNTGGNYGYTF.

The chain employs TRBV14 and TRBJ2-5; D is possibly TRBD1 (6 bases). Germline CDR1 and CDR2: SGHDN and FVKESK. V gave up 5 bases and J gave up 2 bases, with 21 bases separating them. The CDR3 sequence is 17 residues long. This CDR3 reads CASSATNPGHSQETQYF. CDR3 nucleotide sequence: TGTGCCAGCAGCGCGACTAATCCGGGACATTCACAAGAGACCCAGTACTTC.

The V and J genes are TRBV19 and TRBJ1-5; TRBD1 aligns across 12 bases. The CDR3 sequence is 17 residues long. Unmatched junction bases numbered 13, after V lost 7 bases and J lost 6 bases. Germline V gives CDR1 LNHDA, CDR2 SQIVND (reference sequence). CDR3 in DNA: TGTGCCAGTAAGGCAGGAGGGACAGGGGGCATCGGTCAGCCCCAGCATTTT. Residues: CASKAGGTGGIGQPQHF.

This rearrangement joins TRBV5-1 to TRBJ2-1; no firm D call. The CDR3 length is 16 residues. The ends were cut back, 0 bases at V and 0 bases at J, with 10 bases in the middle. Per germline, CDR1 SGHRS and CDR2 YFSETQ. The CDR3 is CASSLVPASSYNEQFF. In nucleotides, the CDR3 is TGCGCCAGCAGCTTGGTCCCAGCGAGCTCCTACAATGAGCAGTTCTTC.

The DNA of the CDR3 is TGTGCCAGCAGTTTAATTGGGGCAGGGGTGGGCGATACGCAGTATTTT. Protein sequence: CASSLIGAGVGDTQYF. The rearrangement uses TRBV27 and TRBJ2-3; tentative D call: TRBD1 (6 bases). CDR3 length: 16 residues. V gave up 2 bases and J gave up 6 bases, with 18 bases separating them. Germline assignment: CDR1 MNHEY and CDR2 SMNVEV (reference sequence).

V and J are TRBV5-4 and TRBJ1-3; D gene uncertain. Per the germline V gene, CDR1 is SGHNT and CDR2 is YYREEE (reference sequence). The CDR3 consists of 16 residues. V lost 2 bases to trimming and J lost 1 base, with 13 bases between them. This chain's CDR3 is CASSFLGAPSGNTIYF. CDR3 in DNA: TGTGCCAGCAGCTTCTTAGGAGCTCCATCTGGAAACACCATATATTTT.

The chain recombines TRBV5-6 with TRBJ2-7, with 10 bases that match TRBD2. The V gene's germline CDR1 is SGHDT and CDR2 YYEEEE. This CDR3 region has 16 residues. After removal of 1 base from V and 7 bases from J, the junction contained 11 bases not matched to a gene. The CDR3 reads CASSLRASGGFGEQYF. The DNA for the CDR3 is TGTGCCAGCAGCTTGAGGGCTAGCGGGGGTTTCGGTGAGCAGTACTTC.

The chain couples TRBV19 to TRBJ1-4; possibly TRBD1 for D (5 bases). The CDR3 extends over 13 amino acids. Trimming took off 11 bases at V and 3 bases at J, with 13 bases between the two ends. CDR1 LNHDA and CDR2 SQIVND come from the germline V gene (reference sequence). This CDR3 reads CAARGGSNEKLFF. The CDR3 region has the DNA TGTGCCGCCCGGGGGGGATCTAATGAAAAACTGTTTTTT.

This clone is a singleton in its sample. The chain joins TRBV29-1 to TRBJ1-2; 11 bases are shared with TRBD1. Per the germline V gene, CDR1 is SQVTM and CDR2 is ANQGSEA. The CDR3 length is 15 residues. V shed 6 bases, J shed 8 bases, and the junction held 14 bases outside the gene matches. In DNA, the CDR3 is TGCAGCGTCGCGGGATCAGGACAGGGGGCGGAAGGCTACACCTTC. Encoded protein: CSVAGSGQGAEGYTF.

V and J are TRBV6-4 and TRBJ1-1, with unresolved D. Germline assignment: CDR1 MRHNA and CDR2 SNTAGT. This CDR3 spans 13 amino acids. V was trimmed by 8 bases and J by 0 bases, leaving 10 bases between them. CDR3 in DNA: TGTGCCAGCTCCACAGAGATGAACACTGAAGCTTTCTTT. Protein: CASSTEMNTEAFF.

The rearrangement uses TRBV4-1 and TRBJ1-2; D uncertain. This CDR3 has 14 residues. Trimming took 0 bases from V and 6 from J, leaving 11 bases between them. CDR1 and CDR2 from the germline V gene are MGHRA and YSYEKL. CDR3 region: CASSQEVAGDGYTF. The CDR3, as DNA: TGCGCCAGCAGCCAAGAGGTCGCAGGCGATGGCTACACCTTC.

The rearrangement links TRBV5-1 to TRBJ1-2, with 8 nucleotides matching TRBD1. V lost 4 bases and J lost 2; bases outside the gene matches: 10. The CDR3 has 16 amino acids. The germline CDR1 and CDR2 sequences are SGHRS and YFSETQ. The DNA of the CDR3 is TGCGCCAGCAGCCCCGGGACAGGTTTGATAAACTATGGCTACACCTTC. Residues: CASSPGTGLINYGYTF.

The J gene is TRBJ1-2, the V gene TRBV18; 9 bases are shared with TRBD1. The CDR3 runs 16 residues. Losses at the gene ends were 6 bases for V and 5 bases for J; bases not matched to a gene: 13. Germline V gene sequence: CDR1 KGHSH, CDR2 LQKENI. The CDR3 nucleotides are TGTGCCAGCTCCGAGGGACAGGGAGTAGGGGCTTATGGCTACACCTTC. As protein: CASSEGQGVGAYGYTF.

The chain couples TRBV5-1 to TRBJ1-1; D not resolved. Per germline, CDR1 SGHRS and CDR2 YFSETQ. The V gene lost 6 bases and the J gene lost 7 bases, with 19 bases spanning the gap. This CDR3 spans 14 amino acids. CDR3 protein: CASTLSGDGNEAFF. CDR3 sequence (DNA): TGCGCCAGCACCCTCAGCGGGGATGGAAATGAAGCTTTCTTT.